These 7 T cell receptor beta chains originate from one sample sequenced in a study of T cells in Graves' hyperthyroidism and ophthalmopathy. Regions amplified from RNA transcripts were the TCR beta CDR3 regions. With the HTBI primer set, the TCR CDR3 went through a first round of RT-PCR. In TCRdb, the multiplex PCR reads were re-called with MiXCR into one record per CDR3 protein. In the table there are more than 50,000 distinct CDR3 sequences, about 50% of which are singletons. The sequenced sample was blood. The source of these receptors is a young woman with Graves' ophthalmopathy.

This clonotype was detected many times. The chain carries TRBV6-1 and TRBJ2-2; D is unclear. The CDR3 covers 12 residues. Trimming removed 5 bases at V and 4 bases at J, with 5 bases between. Germline lookup yields CDR1 MNHNS and CDR2 SASEGT. CDR3 sequence: CASSWATGELFF. The CDR3 DNA sequence: TGTGCCAGCAGTTGGGCCACCGGGGAGCTGTTTTTT.

Comment on this clonotype: At one of its ends the junction is not consistent with the germline gene, which may arise from a read error. The chain couples TRBV14 to TRBJ1-4, with unresolved D. There are 15 residues in the CDR3. CDR1 SGHDN and CDR2 FVKESK come from the germline V gene. The CDR3 region is CASSQEWWAREKQFF. The CDR3 coding sequence is TGTGCCAGCAGCCAAGAATGGTGGGCGAGGGAAAAACAGTTTTTT.

This clonotype was recorded many times. The chain uses TRBV5-4 and TRBJ1-6, with D possibly matching TRBD1 (6 bases). This CDR3 spans 15 amino acids. Germline V gene sequence: CDR1 SGHNT, CDR2 YYREEE (reference sequence). V was shortened by 9 bases and J by 9 bases, with 22 bases between the two germline ends. CDR3 nucleotides: TGTGCCATCCCCGGGGACGGAGAGGGGGGTTCACCCCTCCACTTT. Translated, it gives CAIPGDGEGGSPLHF.

This clonotype was seen repeatedly, ten times or more. The gene calls are TRBV7-9 and TRBJ1-1, with 9 bases matching TRBD1. Per germline, CDR1 SEHNR and CDR2 FQNEAQ (reference sequence). The CDR3 runs to 17 residues. V lost 0 bases and J lost 7; bases outside the gene matches: 12. The DNA of the CDR3 is TGTGCCAGCAGCTTAGCGTTTGTTGGGACAGGGTCTTTTGAAGCTTTCTTT. It translates to CASSLAFVGTGSFEAFF.

The CDR3 sequence is CASTRTGGKNEQFF. In DNA form, the CDR3 reads TGTGCCAGCACTAGGACAGGGGGGAAAAATGAGCAGTTCTTC. The V gene is TRBV11-2, the J gene TRBJ2-1; 10 nucleotides agree with TRBD1. CDR1 and CDR2 from the germline V gene are SGHAT and FQNNGV. CDR3 length: 14 residues. V shed 7 bases, J shed 7 bases, and the junction held 7 bases outside the gene matches.

Regarding this clonotype: Likely a read error: the CDR3 ends without its conserved phenylalanine or tryptophan. The limits of the CDR3 on the DNA are not certain, so only TCRdb's listed CDR3 is given. The chain has TRBV14 and TRBJ1-2; TRBD1, as called in the table, went unchecked against the DNA. The CDR3 length is 13 residues, termini included. Germline CDR1 and CDR2: SGHDN and FVKESK. The CDR3 here is CASSQAQGYGCTL.

This clonotype was seen ten or more times. The chain uses TRBV13 and TRBJ2-1; D is undetermined. V was clipped by 5 bases and J by 3 bases, with 11 bases between them. CDR3 length equals 14 residues. Germline V CDR1 and CDR2: PRHDT, FYEKMQ (reference sequence). CDR3 sequence reads: CASSPPRSYNEQFF. The CDR3 DNA reads TGTGCCAGCAGCCCCCCGCGGAGCTACAATGAGCAGTTCTTC.